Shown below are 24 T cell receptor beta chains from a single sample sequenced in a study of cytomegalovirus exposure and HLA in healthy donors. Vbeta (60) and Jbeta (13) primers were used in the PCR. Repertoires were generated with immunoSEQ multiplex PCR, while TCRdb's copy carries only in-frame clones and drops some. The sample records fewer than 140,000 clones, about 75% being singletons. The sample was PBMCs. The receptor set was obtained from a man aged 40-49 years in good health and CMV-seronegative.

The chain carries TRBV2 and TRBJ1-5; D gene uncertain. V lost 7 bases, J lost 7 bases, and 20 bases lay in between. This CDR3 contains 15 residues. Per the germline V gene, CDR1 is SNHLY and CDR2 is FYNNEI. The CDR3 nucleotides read TGTGCCAGCAATGATGTTGCCGGGATAGACCAGCCCCAGCATTTT. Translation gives CASNDVAGIDQPQHF.

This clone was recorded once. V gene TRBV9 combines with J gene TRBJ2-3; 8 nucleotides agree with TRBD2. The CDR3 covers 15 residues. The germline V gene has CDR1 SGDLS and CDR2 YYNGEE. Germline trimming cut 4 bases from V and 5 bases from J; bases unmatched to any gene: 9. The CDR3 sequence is CASSPRGGEVDTQYF. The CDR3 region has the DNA TGTGCCAGCAGCCCCCGGGGGGGGGAGGTAGATACGCAGTATTTT.

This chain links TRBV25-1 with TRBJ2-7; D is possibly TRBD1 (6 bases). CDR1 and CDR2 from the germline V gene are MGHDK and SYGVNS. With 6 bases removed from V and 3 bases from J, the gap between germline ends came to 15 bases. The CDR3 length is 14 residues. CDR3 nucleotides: TGTGCCAGCAGAGGACAGAACGAAGGCTACGAGCAGTACTTC. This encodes CASRGQNEGYEQYF.

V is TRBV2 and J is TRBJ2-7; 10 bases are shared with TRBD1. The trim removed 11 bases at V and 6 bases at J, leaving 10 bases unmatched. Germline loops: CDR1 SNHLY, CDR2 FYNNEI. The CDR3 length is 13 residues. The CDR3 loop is CACAGDRGVEQYF. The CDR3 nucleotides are TGTGCCTGTGCCGGGGACAGGGGTGTCGAGCAGTACTTC.

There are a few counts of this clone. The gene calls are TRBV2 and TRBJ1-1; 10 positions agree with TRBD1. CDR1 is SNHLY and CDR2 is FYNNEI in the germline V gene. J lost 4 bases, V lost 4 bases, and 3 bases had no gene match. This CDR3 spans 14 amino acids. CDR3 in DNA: TGTGCCAGCAGTGCGACAGGGGGCCGCACTGAAGCTTTCTTT. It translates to CASSATGGRTEAFF.

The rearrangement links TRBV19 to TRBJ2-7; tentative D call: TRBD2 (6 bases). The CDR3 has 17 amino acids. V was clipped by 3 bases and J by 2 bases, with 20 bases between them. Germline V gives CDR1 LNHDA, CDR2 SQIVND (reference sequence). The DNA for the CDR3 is TGTGCCAGTAGTATCAACAAGGCCGGGACTCAAACCTACGAGCAGTACTTC. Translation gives CASSINKAGTQTYEQYF.

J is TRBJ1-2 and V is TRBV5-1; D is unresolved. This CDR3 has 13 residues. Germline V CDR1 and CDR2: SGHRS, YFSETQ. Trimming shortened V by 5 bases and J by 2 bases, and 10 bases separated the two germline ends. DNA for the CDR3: TGCGCCAGCAGTGATGGACTGAACTATGGCTACACCTTC. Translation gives CASSDGLNYGYTF.

This CDR3 is CASSFAGRRETQYF. The CDR3 DNA reads as TGTGCCAGCAGCTTTGCAGGACGGAGGGAGACCCAGTACTTC. The J gene is TRBJ2-5, the V gene TRBV7-2, with D possibly matching TRBD2 (5 bases). Germline CDR1 is SGHTA and CDR2 is FQGNSA. The V end was cut by 3 bases, the J end by 5 bases, with 13 bases between. This CDR3 contains 14 residues.

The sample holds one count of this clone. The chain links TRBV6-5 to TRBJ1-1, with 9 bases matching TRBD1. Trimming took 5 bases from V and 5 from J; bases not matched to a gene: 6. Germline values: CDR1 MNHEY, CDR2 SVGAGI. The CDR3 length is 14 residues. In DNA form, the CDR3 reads TGTGCCAGCAGTGCCGACAGGGGGTTGACTGAAGCTTTCTTT. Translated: CASSADRGLTEAFF.

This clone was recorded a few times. The CDR3 loop is CASSLTGGGYGYTF. The CDR3 nucleotides are TGCGCCAGCAGCCTAACGGGGGGAGGCTATGGCTACACCTTC. This chain connects TRBV4-1 to TRBJ1-2, with D maybe TRBD1 (5 bases). The CDR3 is 14 residues long. Germline loops: CDR1 MGHRA, CDR2 YSYEKL. Trimming took 4 bases from V and 4 from J, leaving 13 bases between them.

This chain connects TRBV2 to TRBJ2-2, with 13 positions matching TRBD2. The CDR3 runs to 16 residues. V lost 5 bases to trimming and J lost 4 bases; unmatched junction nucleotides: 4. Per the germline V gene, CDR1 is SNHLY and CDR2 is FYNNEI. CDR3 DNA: TGTGCCAGCAGTATTCGGACTAGCGGGGGCACCGGGGAGCTGTTTTTT. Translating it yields CASSIRTSGGTGELFF. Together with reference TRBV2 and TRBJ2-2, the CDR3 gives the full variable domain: EPEVTQTPSHQVTQMGQEVILRCVPISNHLYFYWYRQILGQKVEFLVSFYNNEISEKSEIFDDQFSVERPDGSNFTLKIRSTKLEDSAMYFCASSIRTSGGTGELFFGEGSRLTVL.

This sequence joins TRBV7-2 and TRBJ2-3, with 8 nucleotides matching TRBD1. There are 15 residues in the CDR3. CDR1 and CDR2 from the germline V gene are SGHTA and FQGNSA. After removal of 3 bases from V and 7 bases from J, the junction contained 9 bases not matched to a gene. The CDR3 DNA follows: TGTGCCAGCAGCTTTGGCAGGGGGCCCGCATATACGCAGTATTTT. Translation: CASSFGRGPAYTQYF.

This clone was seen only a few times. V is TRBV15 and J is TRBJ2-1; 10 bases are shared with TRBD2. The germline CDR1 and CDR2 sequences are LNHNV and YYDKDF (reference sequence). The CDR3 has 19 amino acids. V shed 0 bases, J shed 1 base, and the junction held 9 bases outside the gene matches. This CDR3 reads CATSRDTAGGLLSYNEQFF. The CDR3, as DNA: TGTGCCACCAGCAGAGATACAGCGGGGGGGCTATTGTCCTACAATGAGCAGTTCTTC.

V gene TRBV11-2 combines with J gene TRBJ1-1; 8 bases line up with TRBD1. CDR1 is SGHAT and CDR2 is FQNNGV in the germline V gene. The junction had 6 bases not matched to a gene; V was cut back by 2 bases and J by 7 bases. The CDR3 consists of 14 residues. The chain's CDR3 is CASSLYGQGNEAFF. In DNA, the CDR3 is TGTGCCAGCAGCTTATACGGACAGGGAAATGAAGCTTTCTTT.

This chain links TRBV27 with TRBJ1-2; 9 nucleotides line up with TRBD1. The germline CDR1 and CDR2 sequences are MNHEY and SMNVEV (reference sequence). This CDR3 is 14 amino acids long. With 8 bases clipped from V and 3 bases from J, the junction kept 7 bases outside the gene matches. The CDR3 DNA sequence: TGTGCCAGCGCCGACAGGGGGGATCACTATGGCTACACCTTC. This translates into CASADRGDHYGYTF.

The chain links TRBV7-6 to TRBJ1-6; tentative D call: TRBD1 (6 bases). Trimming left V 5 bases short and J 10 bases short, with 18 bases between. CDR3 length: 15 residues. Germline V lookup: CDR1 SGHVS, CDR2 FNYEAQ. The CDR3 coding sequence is TGTGCCAGCAGCGAGGCCGGGACACCAGGATCACCCCTCCACTTT. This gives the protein CASSEAGTPGSPLHF.

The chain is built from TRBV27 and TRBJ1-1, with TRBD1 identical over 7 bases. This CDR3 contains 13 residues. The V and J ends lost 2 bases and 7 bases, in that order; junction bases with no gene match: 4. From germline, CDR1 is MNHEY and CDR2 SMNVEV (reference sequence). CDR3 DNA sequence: TGTGCCAGCAGTTTAACCCAGGGGGTTGAAGCTTTCTTT. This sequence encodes CASSLTQGVEAFF.

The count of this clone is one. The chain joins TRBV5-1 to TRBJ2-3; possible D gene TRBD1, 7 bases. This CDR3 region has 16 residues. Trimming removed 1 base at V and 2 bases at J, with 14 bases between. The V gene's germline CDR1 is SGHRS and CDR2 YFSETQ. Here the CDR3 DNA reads TGCGCCAGCAGCTTGTCGGCGGGACAGTACACAGATACGCAGTATTTT. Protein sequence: CASSLSAGQYTDTQYF.

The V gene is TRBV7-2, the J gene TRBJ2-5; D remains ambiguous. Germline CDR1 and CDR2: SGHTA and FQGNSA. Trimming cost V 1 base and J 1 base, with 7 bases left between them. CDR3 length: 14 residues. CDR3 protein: CASSLGPRQETQYF. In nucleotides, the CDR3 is TGTGCCAGCAGCTTAGGGCCCCGCCAAGAGACCCAGTACTTC.

CDR3 nucleotides: TGCGCCAGCAGCTTCAACAGGCTAAATGAAAAACTGTTTTTT. Its protein is CASSFNRLNEKLFF. The rearrangement joins TRBV5-1 to TRBJ1-4; D perhaps matches TRBD1 (5 bases). The CDR3 totals 14 residues. CDR1 and CDR2 from the germline V gene are SGHRS and YFSETQ. Trimming shortened V by 2 bases and J by 5 bases, and 10 bases separated the two germline ends.

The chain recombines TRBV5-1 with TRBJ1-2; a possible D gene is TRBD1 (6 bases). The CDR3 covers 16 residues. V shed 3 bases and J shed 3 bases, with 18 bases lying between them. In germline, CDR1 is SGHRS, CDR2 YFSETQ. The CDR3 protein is CASSSGGQLDDYGYTF. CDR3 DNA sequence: TGCGCCAGCAGCTCCGGCGGACAGCTTGATGACTATGGCTACACCTTC.

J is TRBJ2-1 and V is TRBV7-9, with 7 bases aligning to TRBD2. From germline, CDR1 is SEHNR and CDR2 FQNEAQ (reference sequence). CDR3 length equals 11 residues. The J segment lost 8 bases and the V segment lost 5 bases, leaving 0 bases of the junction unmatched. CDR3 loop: CASSRGDEQFF. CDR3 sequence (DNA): TGTGCCAGCAGCCGGGGGGATGAGCAGTTCTTC.

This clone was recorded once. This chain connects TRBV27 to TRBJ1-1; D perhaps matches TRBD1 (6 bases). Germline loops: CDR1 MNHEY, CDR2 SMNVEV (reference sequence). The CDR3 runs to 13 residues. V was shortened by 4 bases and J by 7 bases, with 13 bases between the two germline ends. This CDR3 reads CASSSNRANEAFF. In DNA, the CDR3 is TGTGCCAGCAGTTCCAACAGGGCAAATGAAGCTTTCTTT.

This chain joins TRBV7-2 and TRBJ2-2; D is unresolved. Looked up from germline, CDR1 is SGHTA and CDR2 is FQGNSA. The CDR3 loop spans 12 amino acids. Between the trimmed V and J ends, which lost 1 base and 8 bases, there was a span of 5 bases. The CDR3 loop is CASSLVEGELFF. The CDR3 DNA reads TGTGCCAGCAGCTTAGTGGAGGGGGAGCTGTTTTTT.